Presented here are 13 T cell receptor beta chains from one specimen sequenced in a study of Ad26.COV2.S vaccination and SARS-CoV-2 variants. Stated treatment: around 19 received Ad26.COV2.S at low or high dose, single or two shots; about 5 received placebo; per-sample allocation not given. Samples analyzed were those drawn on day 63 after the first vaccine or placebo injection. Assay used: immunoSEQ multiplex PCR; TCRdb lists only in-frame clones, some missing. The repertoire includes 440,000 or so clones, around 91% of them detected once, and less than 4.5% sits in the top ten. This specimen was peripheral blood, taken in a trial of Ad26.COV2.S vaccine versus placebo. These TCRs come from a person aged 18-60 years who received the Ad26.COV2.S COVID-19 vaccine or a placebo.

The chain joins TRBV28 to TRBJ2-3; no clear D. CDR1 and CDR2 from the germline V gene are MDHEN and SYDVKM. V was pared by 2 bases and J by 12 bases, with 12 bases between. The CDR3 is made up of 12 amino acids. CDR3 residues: CASSLLTSPQYF. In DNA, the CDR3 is TGTGCCAGCAGTTTACTCACTTCTCCCCAGTATTTT.

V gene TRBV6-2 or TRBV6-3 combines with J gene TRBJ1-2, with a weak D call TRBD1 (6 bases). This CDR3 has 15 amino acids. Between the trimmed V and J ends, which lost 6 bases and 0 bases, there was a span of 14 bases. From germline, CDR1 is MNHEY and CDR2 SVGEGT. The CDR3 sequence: CASSSDRIPNYGYTF. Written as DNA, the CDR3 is TGTGCCAGCAGCTCCGACAGGATCCCTAACTATGGCTACACCTTC.

The CDR3 nucleotides are TGTGCCAGCAGTTATCAAGGGACTAGCGGGAGTAATGAGCAGTTCTTC. Amino acid sequence: CASSYQGTSGSNEQFF. The chain links TRBV6-5 to TRBJ2-1; TRBD2 matches at 14 bases. This CDR3 comprises 16 residues. J was trimmed by 7 bases and V by 3 bases; bases with no gene match: 5. Looked up from germline, CDR1 is MNHEY and CDR2 is SVGAGI.

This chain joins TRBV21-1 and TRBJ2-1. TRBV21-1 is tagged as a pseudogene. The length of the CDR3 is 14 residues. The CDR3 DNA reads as TGTGCCAGCAGCAAAAGAGGGGCTAGGGGTGAGCAGTTCTTC. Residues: CASSKRGARGEQFF.

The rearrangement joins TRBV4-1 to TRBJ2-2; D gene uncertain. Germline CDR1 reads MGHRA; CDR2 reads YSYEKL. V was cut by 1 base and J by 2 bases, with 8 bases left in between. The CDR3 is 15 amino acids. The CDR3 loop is CASSQVPDNTGELFF. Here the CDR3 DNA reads TGCGCCAGCAGCCAAGTTCCCGACAACACCGGGGAGCTGTTTTTT.

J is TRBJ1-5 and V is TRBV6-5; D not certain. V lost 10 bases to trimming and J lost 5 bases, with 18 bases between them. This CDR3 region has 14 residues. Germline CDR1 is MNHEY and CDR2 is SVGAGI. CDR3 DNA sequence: TGTGCCACCTTAGCGTGGGAGCGGCATCAGCCCCAGCATTTT. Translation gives CATLAWERHQPQHF.

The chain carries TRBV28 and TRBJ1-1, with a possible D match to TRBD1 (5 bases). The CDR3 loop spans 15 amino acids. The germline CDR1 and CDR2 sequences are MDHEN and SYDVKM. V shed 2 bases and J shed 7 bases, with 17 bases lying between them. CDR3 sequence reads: CASSLTSPGPNEAFF. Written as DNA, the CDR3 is TGTGCCAGCAGTTTAACCTCGCCGGGACCCAATGAAGCTTTCTTT.

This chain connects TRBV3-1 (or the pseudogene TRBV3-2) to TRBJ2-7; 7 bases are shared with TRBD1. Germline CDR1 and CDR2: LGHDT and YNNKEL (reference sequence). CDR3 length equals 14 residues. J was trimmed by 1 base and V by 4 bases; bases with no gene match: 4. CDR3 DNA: TGTGCCAGCAGCCGGGGGACAGCATCCTACGAGCAGTACTTC. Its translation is CASSRGTASYEQYF.

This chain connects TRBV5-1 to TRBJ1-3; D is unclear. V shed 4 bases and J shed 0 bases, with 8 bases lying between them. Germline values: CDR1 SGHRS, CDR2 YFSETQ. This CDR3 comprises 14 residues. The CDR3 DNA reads TGCGCCAGCAGCCCGGGCCGCTCTGGAAACACCATATATTTT. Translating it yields CASSPGRSGNTIYF.

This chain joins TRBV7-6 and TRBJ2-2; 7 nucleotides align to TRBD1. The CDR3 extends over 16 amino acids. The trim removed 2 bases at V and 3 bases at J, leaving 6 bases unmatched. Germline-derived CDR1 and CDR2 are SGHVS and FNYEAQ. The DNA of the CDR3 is TGTGCCAGCAGCTTATTCGGGACAGAGGACACCGGGGAGCTGTTTTTT. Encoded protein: CASSLFGTEDTGELFF.

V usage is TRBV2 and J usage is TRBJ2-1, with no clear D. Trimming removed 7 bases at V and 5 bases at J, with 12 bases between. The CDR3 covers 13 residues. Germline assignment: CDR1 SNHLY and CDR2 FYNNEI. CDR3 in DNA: TGTGCCAGCACCCTAGATTTTGACAATGAGCAGTTCTTC. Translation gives CASTLDFDNEQFF.

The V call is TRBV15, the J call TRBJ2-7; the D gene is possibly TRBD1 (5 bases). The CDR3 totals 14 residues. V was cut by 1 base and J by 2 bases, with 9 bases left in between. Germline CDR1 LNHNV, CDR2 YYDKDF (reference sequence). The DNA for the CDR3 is TGTGCCACCAGCAGAGGACAGCTGGCCTACGAGCAGTACTTC. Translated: CATSRGQLAYEQYF.

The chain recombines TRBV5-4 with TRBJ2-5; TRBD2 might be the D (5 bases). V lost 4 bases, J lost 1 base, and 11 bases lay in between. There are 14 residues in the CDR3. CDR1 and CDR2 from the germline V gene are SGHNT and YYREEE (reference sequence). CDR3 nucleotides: TGTGCCAGCAGCCGTAGCGCAGCCCAAGAGACCCAGTACTTC. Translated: CASSRSAAQETQYF.